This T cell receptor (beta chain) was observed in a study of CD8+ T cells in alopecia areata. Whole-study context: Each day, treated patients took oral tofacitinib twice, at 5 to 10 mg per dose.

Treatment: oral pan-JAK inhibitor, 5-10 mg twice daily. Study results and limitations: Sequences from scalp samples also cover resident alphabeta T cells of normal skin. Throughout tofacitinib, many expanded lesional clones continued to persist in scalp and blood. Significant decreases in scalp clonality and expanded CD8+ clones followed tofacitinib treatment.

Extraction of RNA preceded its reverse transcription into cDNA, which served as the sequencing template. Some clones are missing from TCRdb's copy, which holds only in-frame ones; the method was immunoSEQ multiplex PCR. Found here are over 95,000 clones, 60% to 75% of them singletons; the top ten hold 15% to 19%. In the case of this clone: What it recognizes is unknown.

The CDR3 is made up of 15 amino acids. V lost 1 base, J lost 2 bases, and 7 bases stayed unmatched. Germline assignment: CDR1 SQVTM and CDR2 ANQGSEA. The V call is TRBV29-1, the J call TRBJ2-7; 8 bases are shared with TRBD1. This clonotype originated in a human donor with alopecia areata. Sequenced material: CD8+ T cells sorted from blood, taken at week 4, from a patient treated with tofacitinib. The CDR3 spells CSVEAMDRDTYEQYF. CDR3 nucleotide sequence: TGCAGCGTTGAAGCCATGGACAGGGACACCTACGAGCAGTACTTC.